This TCR beta chain derives from a study of blood T cells in healthy people across ages. Notes on the study in general: A conclusive naive versus antigen-experienced comparison was prevented by the unsorted PBMCs.

Sample-barcoded 5' priming and a J-beta primer mix drove a second PCR of about 6 to 12 cycles. Every sample gave at least 3 million paired-end reads containing CDR3. TCRdb re-analysed the 5' RACE reads in MiXCR, keeping a single row per CDR3 protein. In the table there are 1,100,000 or so distinct CDR3 sequences, more than 40% of which are singletons. Regarding this clonotype: Its antigen is not known.

Trimming shortened V by 2 bases and J by 0 bases, and 7 bases separated the two germline ends. This CDR3 has 15 amino acids. The germline CDR1 and CDR2 sequences are SGHVS and FNYEAQ. Russia was home to the donors, healthy Caucasian individuals aged about 6 to 90. The source material was blood. The chain links TRBV7-6 to TRBJ1-4, with D unresolved. The clonotype was recovered from a woman aged 55-69 years in good health. CDR3 coding DNA: TGTGCCAGCAGCTTAATGACATCAACTAATGAAAAACTGTTTTTT. Its translation: CASSLMTSTNEKLFF.